The 26 T cell receptor beta chains below were found in one sample sequenced in a study of Graves' ophthalmopathy and Graves' hyperthyroidism. RNA transcripts served as template for amplifying TCR beta CDR3 sequences. HTBI primers were employed in first-round RT-PCR, then a second-round multiplex PCR followed. Each CDR3 protein gets one entry after TCRdb re-called the multiplex PCR reads with MiXCR. The sample carries about 700,000 distinct CDR3 sequences, around 40% recorded once. Sequenced input: peripheral blood. The receptors here all came from an adult man with Graves' ophthalmopathy.

The chain couples TRBV29-1 to TRBJ2-7, with a possible D match to TRBD1 (6 bases). Trimming took 6 bases from V and 6 from J, leaving 18 bases between them. The CDR3 is made up of 13 amino acids. From germline, CDR1 is SQVTM and CDR2 ANQGSEA. This CDR3 is CSVTQGPGAEQYF. For the CDR3, the DNA is TGCAGCGTCACCCAGGGACCAGGGGCCGAGCAGTACTTC.

The chain employs TRBV19 and TRBJ2-5; 7 bases fit TRBD2. There are 14 residues in the CDR3. Looked up from germline, CDR1 is LNHDA and CDR2 is SQIVND (reference sequence). V was pared by 5 bases and J by 4 bases, with 7 bases of the junction left unmatched. For the CDR3, the DNA is TGTGCCAGTAGTGTAACTAGCGCCTTAGAGACCCAGTACTTC. Translation gives CASSVTSALETQYF.

The genes are TRBV29-1 and TRBJ1-2; the D gene is possibly TRBD1 (6 bases). Germline loops: CDR1 SQVTM, CDR2 ANQGSEA. CDR3 length: 11 residues. V lost 8 bases and J lost 3, with 10 bases in between. CDR3: CSLTGDYGYTF. As DNA, the CDR3 is TGCAGCTTGACAGGAGACTATGGCTACACCTTC.

This clonotype appeared a few times. CDR3 DNA: TGTGCCAGCAGCGTAGGACAGGGGGCTTCTCCTTACCAAGAGACCCAGTACTTC. Encoded protein: CASSVGQGASPYQETQYF. The gene calls are TRBV9 and TRBJ2-5, with 10 positions matching TRBD1. Germline lookup yields CDR1 SGDLS and CDR2 YYNGEE. V lost 0 bases to trimming and J lost 0 bases; unmatched junction nucleotides: 8. The CDR3 extends over 18 amino acids.

This rearrangement joins TRBV7-2 to TRBJ2-7, with 12 nucleotides matching TRBD2. Trimming at V came to 5 bases and at J to 2 bases, leaving 16 bases not matched to a gene. The CDR3 length is 19 residues. Looked up from germline, CDR1 is SGHTA and CDR2 is FQGNSA. CDR3 sequence reads: CASSTSQTTSGRPTYEQYF. For the CDR3, the DNA is TGTGCCAGCAGCACAAGCCAGACGACTAGCGGGAGACCGACCTACGAGCAGTACTTC. Full variable domain (outside the CDR3, taken from reference TRBV7-2 and TRBJ2-7): GAGVSQSPSNKVTEKGKDVELRCDPISGHTALYWYRQSLGQGLEFLIYFQGNSAPDKSGLPSDRFSAERTGGSVSTLTIQRTQQEDSAVYLCASSTSQTTSGRPTYEQYFGPGTRLTVT.

This clonotype was detected many times. The chain recombines TRBV10-3 with TRBJ1-1; tentative D call: TRBD1 (5 bases). The CDR3 is 16 amino acids. CDR1 is ENHRY, CDR2 SYGVKD, per germline. Trimming stripped 2 bases from V and 2 bases from J, with 15 bases between. CDR3 nucleotide sequence: TGTGCCATCAGTGAGGGGATTACAGGTCTTAACACTGAAGCTTTCTTT. It specifies CAISEGITGLNTEAFF.

The table lists this clonotype with many counts. This chain links TRBV10-3 with TRBJ1-4, with D possibly being TRBD1 (5 bases). The CDR3 has 16 residues. In germline, CDR1 is ENHRY, CDR2 SYGVKD. The germline V and J ends were trimmed by 2 bases and 0 bases, with 10 bases remaining between them. In DNA form, the CDR3 reads TGTGCCATCAGTGAGGGGAAGGGGACAACTAATGAAAAACTGTTTTTT. Its translation is CAISEGKGTTNEKLFF.

This clonotype occurred many times. J is TRBJ1-1 and V is TRBV24-1; D may be TRBD1 (5 bases). Deletions cut 2 bases from V and 4 bases from J, with 10 bases between. This CDR3 is 14 amino acids long. CDR1 is KGHDR, CDR2 SFDVKD, per germline. The CDR3 sequence: CATSDSRRGTEAFF. The CDR3 nucleotides read TGTGCCACCAGTGATTCCCGGAGGGGCACTGAAGCTTTCTTT.

The chain links TRBV10-3 to TRBJ1-2; no definite D call. CDR1 is ENHRY, CDR2 SYGVKD, per germline. V lost 0 bases, J lost 8 bases, and 7 bases lay in between. The CDR3 loop spans 12 amino acids. This CDR3 reads CAISESDGGYTF. CDR3 DNA: TGTGCCATCAGTGAGTCGGACGGCGGCTACACCTTC.

The chain has TRBV29-1 and TRBJ2-5; D perhaps matches TRBD2 (6 bases). The CDR3 is 13 residues long. V lost 8 bases and J 2 bases, leaving 15 bases between the germline ends. The germline V gene has CDR1 SQVTM and CDR2 ANQGSEA. The CDR3 nucleotides read TGCAGCTTGGAGGGAGGCACTCAAGAGACCCAGTACTTC. Residues: CSLEGGTQETQYF. Full variable domain (missing parts from reference TRBV29-1 and TRBJ2-5): SAVISQKPSRDICQRGTSLTIQCQVDSQVTMMFWYRQQPGQSLTLIATANQGSEATYESGFVIDKFPISRPNLTFSTLTVSNMSPEDSSIYLCSLEGGTQETQYFGPGTRLLVL.

A few counts support this clonotype. This sequence joins TRBV15 and TRBJ2-3, with D tentatively TRBD1 or TRBD2 (6 bases each). V dropped 1 base and J dropped 1 base, with 9 bases sitting between them. The germline CDR1 and CDR2 sequences are LNHNV and YYDKDF (reference sequence). The CDR3 is 15 residues long. CDR3 nucleotide sequence: TGTGCCACCAGCAGAGTGGGGGGCCGCACAGATACGCAGTATTTT. Its translation is CATSRVGGRTDTQYF.

This clonotype has at least ten counts. The chain has TRBV7-9 and TRBJ2-7; a weak D match, TRBD1 (6 bases). CDR3 size: 15 residues. V was shortened by 1 base and J by 6 bases, with 16 bases between the two germline ends. From germline, CDR1 is SEHNR and CDR2 FQNEAQ (reference sequence). CDR3 sequence (DNA): TGTGCCAGCAGCTTAGTTCGTCAGGGGAGCATCGAGCAGTACTTC. Translation: CASSLVRQGSIEQYF. The full variable domain, with the rest looked up from reference TRBV7-9 and TRBJ2-7, is DTGVSQNPRHKITKRGQNVTFRCDPISEHNRLYWYRQTLGQGPEFLTYFQNEAQLEKSRLLSDRFSAERPKGSFSTLEIQRTEQGDSAMYLCASSLVRQGSIEQYFGPGTRLTVT.

This clonotype was seen a handful of times. The J gene is TRBJ2-2, the V gene TRBV7-9; 8 positions match TRBD1. Per the germline V gene, CDR1 is SEHNR and CDR2 is FQNEAQ (reference sequence). V lost 5 bases to trimming and J lost 6 bases; unmatched junction nucleotides: 11. This CDR3 spans 16 amino acids. The CDR3 bases are TGTGCCAGCAGCCGGAGGGGACAGGCAACCCCCGGGGAGCTGTTTTTT. Its protein is CASSRRGQATPGELFF.

The V and J genes are TRBV6-2 or TRBV6-3 and TRBJ1-2; D call uncertain. CDR3 length: 13 residues. V lost 5 bases and J lost 8, with 15 bases in between. The germline CDR1 and CDR2 sequences are MNHEY and SVGEGT. The CDR3 nucleotides are TGTGCCAGCAGTACTGCGGATATCGGAGGCTACACCTTC. Amino acids: CASSTADIGGYTF.

This clonotype was found many times. The CDR3 sequence is CSASPGGEYEQYF. The CDR3 nucleotides are TGCAGTGCTAGTCCCGGGGGGGAATACGAGCAGTACTTC. This chain joins TRBV20-1 and TRBJ2-7; TRBD2 matches 8 bases. From germline, CDR1 is DFQATT and CDR2 SNEGSKA (reference sequence). The trim removed 3 bases at V and 4 bases at J, leaving 5 bases unmatched. CDR3 length: 13 residues.

This rearrangement joins TRBV25-1 to TRBJ2-2, with 9 bases fitting TRBD1. The CDR3 runs 15 residues. After removal of 5 bases from V and 7 bases from J, the junction contained 8 bases not matched to a gene. Germline V CDR1 and CDR2: MGHDK, SYGVNS. CDR3 nucleotide sequence: TGTGCCAGCAGTACCGGACAGGGGTGGGGCGGGGAGCTGTTTTTT. Its translation is CASSTGQGWGGELFF.

The V and J genes are TRBV5-4 and TRBJ2-5, with a possible D match to TRBD2 (5 bases). Germline V gives CDR1 SGHNT, CDR2 YYREEE (reference sequence). The V end was cut by 0 bases, the J end by 4 bases, with 7 bases between. The length of the CDR3 is 13 residues. The CDR3 DNA reads TGTGCCAGCAGCTTGGCTAGCACAGAGACCCAGTACTTC. The encoded protein is CASSLASTETQYF.

Comment on this clonotype: It is likely a read error, because the conserved phenylalanine at the end of the CDR3 is missing. The rearrangement uses TRBV10-3 and TRBJ1-1; D uncertain. V was cut by 3 bases and J by 8 bases, with 1 base left in between. This CDR3 is built from 9 residues. Germline CDR1 and CDR2: ENHRY and SYGVKD. This CDR3 reads CAISEEAFL. In DNA form, the CDR3 reads TGTGCCATCAGTGAAGAAGCTTTCCTT.

The rearrangement uses TRBV14 and TRBJ1-4, with a possible D match to TRBD1 (6 bases). This CDR3 region has 15 residues. V was shortened by 6 bases and J by 4 bases, with 15 bases between the two germline ends. The germline CDR1 and CDR2 sequences are SGHDN and FVKESK. The CDR3 loop reads CASSYSRGGNEKLFF. In nucleotides, the CDR3 is TGTGCCAGCAGTTATTCCAGGGGAGGTAATGAAAAACTGTTTTTT.

This rearrangement joins TRBV25-1 to TRBJ1-4, with TRBD1 as a possible D gene (5 bases). Germline values: CDR1 MGHDK, CDR2 SYGVNS. CDR3 length equals 18 residues. Trimming removed 6 bases from V and 2 bases from J, with 22 bases in between. For the CDR3, the DNA is TGTGCCAGCAGCTTGAGGGGTACGTGGACCCCCACTAATGAAAAACTGTTTTTT. Its translation is CASSLRGTWTPTNEKLFF.

In the case of this clonotype: Compared with germline, one end of the junction differs, possibly owing to a read error. The chain carries TRBV25-1 and TRBJ2-2; weak D call: TRBD2 (6 bases). Germline CDR1 MGHDK, CDR2 SYGVNS. CDR3 length: 16 residues. Written as DNA, the CDR3 is TGTGCCTGCAGCGGAAGAGTAAGGGGACTGGCCGGGGAGCTGTTTTTT. Encoded protein: CACSGRVRGLAGELFF.

The CDR3 region has the DNA TGTGCCAGCAGCTTAGTAGACAGGGGGGACACTGAAGCTTTCTTT. It specifies CASSLVDRGDTEAFF. The rearrangement joins TRBV5-5 to TRBJ1-1; 9 bases agree with TRBD1. CDR1 is SGHKS and CDR2 is YYEKEE in the germline V gene (reference sequence). The CDR3 extends over 15 amino acids. J lost 3 bases, V lost 2 bases, and 5 bases had no gene match.

This clonotype came up a few times. This may be a read error, as it is one base from a much larger clone. The chain combines TRBV7-9 with TRBJ2-5; D remains unclear. Germline-derived CDR1 and CDR2 are SEHNR and FQNEAQ (reference sequence). This CDR3 is built from 10 residues. Trimming shortened V by 5 bases and J by 5 bases, and 3 bases separated the two germline ends. In DNA form, the CDR3 reads TGTGCCAGCAGCCCCGAGACCCAGTACTTC. Its translation: CASSPETQYF.

The CDR3 reads CASSILQGAQETQYF. CDR3 nucleotide sequence: TGTGCCAGCAGCATTCTACAGGGGGCCCAAGAGACCCAGTACTTC. The chain employs TRBV2 and TRBJ2-5, with 9 bases aligning to TRBD1. Looked up from germline, CDR1 is SNHLY and CDR2 is FYNNEI. The V gene end was trimmed by 6 bases and the J gene end by 1 base; junction bases not matched to a gene: 6. The CDR3 loop spans 15 amino acids.

The count of this clonotype is one. V gene TRBV9 combines with J gene TRBJ2-5; TRBD2 is a possible D gene (6 bases). Germline V gene sequence: CDR1 SGDLS, CDR2 YYNGEE. V gave up 0 bases and J gave up 4 bases, with 10 bases separating them. CDR3 length: 14 amino acids. The chain's CDR3 is CASSVGHGGETQYF. CDR3 nucleotide sequence: TGTGCCAGCAGCGTAGGCCACGGGGGAGAGACCCAGTACTTC.

This clonotype was observed many times. The chain has TRBV15 and TRBJ2-7; D may be TRBD1 (6 bases). The CDR3 totals 13 residues. The V end lost 5 bases, the J end lost 5 bases, and 13 bases lay between the germline ends. Germline V gene data show CDR1 as LNHNV and CDR2 as YYDKDF (reference sequence). The CDR3 loop is CATSVTRGNEQYF. DNA of the CDR3: TGTGCCACCAGCGTAACCAGGGGCAACGAGCAGTACTTC.